This T cell receptor beta chain originates from a study of blood T cells in healthy people across ages. This clonotype has just one count. The missing conserved phenylalanine or tryptophan at the end of this CDR3 makes a read error likely. Primers used in a second PCR of roughly 6 to 12 cycles were a sample-barcoded 5' primer and a J-beta primer mix. TCRdb reanalysed the 5' RACE reads using MiXCR and keeps one entry per CDR3 protein. The sample yields 1.5 million to 2 million distinct CDR3 sequences, 30% to 40% seen once. The CDR3 spans 12 residues. V lost 0 bases, J lost 5 bases, and 8 bases lay in between. CDR1 and CDR2 from the germline V gene are DFQATT and SNEGSKA (reference sequence).

The receptor was isolated from a woman aged 25 to 45 in good health. The sequenced sample consisted of blood. V is TRBV20-1 and J is TRBJ2-7; D unresolved. The CDR3 protein is CSARDKPHEQYC. Here the CDR3 DNA reads TGCAGTGCTAGAGACAAGCCCCACGAGCAGTACTGC.